This T cell receptor beta chain was captured in a study of naive and memory T cell subsets. Broader study findings: Potentially, T cell activation and differentiation skew this RNA-based measurement.

By share, this clonotype counts as medium-sized. Its antigen is currently unknown. TCR cDNA received a 3' ligated oligonucleotide that carried a UMI. Input was roughly 1 to 1000 ng of DNase-treated total RNA without cell sorting. The germline CDR1 and CDR2 sequences are SGHRS and YFSETQ. CDR3 length: 13 amino acids. V dropped 5 bases and J dropped 2 bases, with 11 bases sitting between them. Ligated cDNA underwent four rounds of PCR with nested alpha and beta constant region primers and SP2. Reverse transcription of blood and skin TCR RNA was primed at alpha and beta constant regions. TCRdb processed the UMI-ligation and nested PCR reads anew with MiXCR; each CDR3 protein has one entry. The sample holds about 26,000 distinct CDR3 sequences; 5.2% are singletons and the top ten take 7.4%.

The rearrangement links TRBV5-1 to TRBJ2-7; D perhaps matches TRBD1 (5 bases). The sequencing input was blood. This clonotype originated in an adult in good health. The CDR3 sequence is CASRPGHTYEQYF. CDR3 sequence (DNA): TGCGCCAGCAGGCCAGGGCACACCTACGAGCAGTACTTC. Drawing the rest from reference TRBV5-1 and TRBJ2-7, the complete variable domain is KAGVTQTPRYLIKTRGQQVTLSCSPISGHRSVSWYQQTPGQGLQFLFEYFSETQRNKGNFPGRFSGRQFSNSRSEMNVSTLELGDSALYLCASRPGHTYEQYFGPGTRLTVT.